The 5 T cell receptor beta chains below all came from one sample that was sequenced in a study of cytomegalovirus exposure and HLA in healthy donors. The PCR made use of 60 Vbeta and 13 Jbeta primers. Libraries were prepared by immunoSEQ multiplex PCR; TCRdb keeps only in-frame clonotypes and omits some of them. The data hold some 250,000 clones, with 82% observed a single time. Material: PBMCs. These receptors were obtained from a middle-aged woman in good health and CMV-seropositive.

For the CDR3, the DNA is TGTGCCAGCAGCTTTGGTGAGCGGTACAATGAGCAGTTCTTC. Translation gives CASSFGERYNEQFF. The rearrangement links TRBV2 to TRBJ2-1; tentative D call: TRBD2 (5 bases). The CDR3 is made up of 14 amino acids. V lost 6 bases and J 4 bases, leaving 13 bases between the germline ends. Germline V gene lookup returns CDR1 SNHLY and CDR2 FYNNEI.

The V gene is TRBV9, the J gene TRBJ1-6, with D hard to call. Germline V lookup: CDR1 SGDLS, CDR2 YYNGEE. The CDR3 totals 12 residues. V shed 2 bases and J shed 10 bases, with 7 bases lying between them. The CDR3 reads CASSVSGSPLHF. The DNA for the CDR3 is TGTGCCAGCAGCGTGTCGGGATCACCCCTCCACTTT. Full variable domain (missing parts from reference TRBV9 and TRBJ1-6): DSGVTQTPKHLITATGQRVTLRCSPRSGDLSVYWYQQSLDQGLQFLIQYYNGEERAKGNILERFSAQQFPDLHSELNLSSLELGDSALYFCASSVSGSPLHFGNGTRLTVT.

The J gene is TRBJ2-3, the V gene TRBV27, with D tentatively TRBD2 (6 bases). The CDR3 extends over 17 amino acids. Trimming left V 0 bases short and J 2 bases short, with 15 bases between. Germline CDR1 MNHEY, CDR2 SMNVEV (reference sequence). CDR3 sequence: CASSLSYAGWDTDTQYF. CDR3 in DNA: TGTGCCAGCAGTTTATCGTATGCGGGGTGGGACACAGATACGCAGTATTTT.

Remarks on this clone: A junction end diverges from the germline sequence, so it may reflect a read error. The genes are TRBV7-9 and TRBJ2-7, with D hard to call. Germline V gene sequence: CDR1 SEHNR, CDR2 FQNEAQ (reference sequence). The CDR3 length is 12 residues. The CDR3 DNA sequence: TGTTCCAGCAGTCCGAGCTCCTACGAGCAGTACTTC. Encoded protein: CSSSPSSYEQYF.

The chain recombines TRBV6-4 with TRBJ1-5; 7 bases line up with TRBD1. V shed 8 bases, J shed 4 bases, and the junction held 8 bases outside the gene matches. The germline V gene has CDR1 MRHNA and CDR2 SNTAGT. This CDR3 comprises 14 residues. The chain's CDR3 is CASSVSGGNQPQHF. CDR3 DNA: TGTGCCAGCTCCGTATCAGGGGGGAATCAGCCCCAGCATTTT.